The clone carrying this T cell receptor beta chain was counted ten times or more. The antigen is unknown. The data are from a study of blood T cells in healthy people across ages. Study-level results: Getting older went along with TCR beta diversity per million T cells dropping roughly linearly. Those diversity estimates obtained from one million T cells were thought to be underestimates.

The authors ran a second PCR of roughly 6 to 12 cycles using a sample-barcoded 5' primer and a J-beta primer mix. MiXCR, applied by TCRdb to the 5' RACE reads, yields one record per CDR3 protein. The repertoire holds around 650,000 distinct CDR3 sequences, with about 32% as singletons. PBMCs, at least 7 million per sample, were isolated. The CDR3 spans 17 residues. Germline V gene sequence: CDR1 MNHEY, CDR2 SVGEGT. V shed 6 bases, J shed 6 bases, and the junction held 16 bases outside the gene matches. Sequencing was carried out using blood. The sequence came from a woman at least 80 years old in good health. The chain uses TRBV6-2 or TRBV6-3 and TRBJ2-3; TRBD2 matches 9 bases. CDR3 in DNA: TGTGCCAGCAGATCCGTACTCCCCAAGGCGGGAGGGGATACGCAGTATTTT. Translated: CASRSVLPKAGGDTQYF.